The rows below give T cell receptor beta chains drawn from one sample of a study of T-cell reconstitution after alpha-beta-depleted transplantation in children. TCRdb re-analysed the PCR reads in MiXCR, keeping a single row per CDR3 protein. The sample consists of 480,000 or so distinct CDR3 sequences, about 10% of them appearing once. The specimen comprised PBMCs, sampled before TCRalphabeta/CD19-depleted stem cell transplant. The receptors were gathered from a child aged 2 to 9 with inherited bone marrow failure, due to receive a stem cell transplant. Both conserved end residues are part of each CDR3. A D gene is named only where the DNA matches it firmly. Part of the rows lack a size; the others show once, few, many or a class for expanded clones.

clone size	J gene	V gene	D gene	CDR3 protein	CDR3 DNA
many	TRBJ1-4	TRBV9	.	CASSDPLGTTNEKLFF	TGTGCCAGCAGCGACCCATTAGGGACAACTAATGAAAAACTGTTTTTT
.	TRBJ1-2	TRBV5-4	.	CASSLEAASYGYTF	TGTGCCAGCAGCTTGGAGGCAGCATCCTATGGCTACACCTTC
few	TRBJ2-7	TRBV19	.	CASSVGLTTSGEQYF	TGTGCCAGTAGTGTCGGACTTACCACCTCGGGGGAGCAGTACTTC
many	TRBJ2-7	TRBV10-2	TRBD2	CASRGLAGANYEQYF	TGCGCCAGCAGGGGACTAGCGGGGGCAAATTACGAGCAGTACTTC
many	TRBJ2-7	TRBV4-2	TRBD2	CASSQDVRASGTSEQYF	TGTGCCAGCAGCCAAGACGTCCGCGCTAGCGGGACAAGTGAGCAGTACTTC
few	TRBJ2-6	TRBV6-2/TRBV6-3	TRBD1	CASSSLSGTGTSGANVLTF	TGTGCCAGCAGTTCACTCTCCGGGACAGGGACCTCTGGGGCCAACGTCCTGACTTTC
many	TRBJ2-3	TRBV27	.	CASSFGGYTDTQYF	TGTGCCAGCAGTTTTGGGGGGTACACAGATACGCAGTATTTT
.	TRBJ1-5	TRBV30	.	CAWSVAGGINQPQHF	TGTGCCTGGAGTGTAGCGGGAGGAATCAATCAGCCCCAGCATTTT
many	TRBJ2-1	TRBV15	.	CATSRGSGYNEQFF	TGTGCCACCAGCAGGGGGTCGGGGTACAATGAGCAGTTCTTC
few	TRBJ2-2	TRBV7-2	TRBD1	CASTLRLGQGASGELFF	TGTGCCAGCACCCTCCGACTGGGACAGGGGGCGTCCGGGGAGCTGTTTTTT
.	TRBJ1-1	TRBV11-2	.	CASSSRDLNTEAFF	TGTGCCAGCAGCTCCAGGGATTTGAACACTGAAGCTTTCTTT
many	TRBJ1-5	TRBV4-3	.	CASSQVAGVSNQPQHF	TGCGCCAGCAGCCAAGTTGCGGGTGTAAGCAATCAGCCCCAGCATTTT
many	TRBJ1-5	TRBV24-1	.	CATSGRNLNQPQHF	TGTGCCACCAGTGGACGGAATCTAAATCAGCCCCAGCATTTT
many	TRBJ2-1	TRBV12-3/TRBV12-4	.	CASSFTFTHNEQFF	TGTGCCAGCAGTTTCACCTTCACCCACAATGAGCAGTTCTTC
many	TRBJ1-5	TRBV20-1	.	CSARSTSAGPLNQPQHF	TGCAGTGCTAGATCCACTTCAGCGGGACCACTAAATCAGCCCCAGCATTTT
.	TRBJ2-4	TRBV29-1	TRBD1	CRAFVLWSGGIKNIQYF	TGCAGAGCGTTCGTCCTGTGGTCAGGGGGCATCAAAAACATTCAGTACTTC
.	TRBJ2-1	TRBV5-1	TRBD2	CASSLGVGTNNEQFF	TGCGCCAGCAGCTTGGGGGTGGGGACTAACAATGAGCAGTTCTTC
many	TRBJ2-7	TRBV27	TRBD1	CASSWDRGSYEQYF	TGTGCCAGCAGTTGGGACAGGGGGTCCTACGAGCAGTACTTC
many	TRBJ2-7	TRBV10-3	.	CAISESTRGTGYEQYF	TGTGCCATCAGTGAGTCGACTCGCGGTACAGGTTACGAGCAGTACTTC
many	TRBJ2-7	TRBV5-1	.	CASRFRDIASYEQYF	TGCGCCAGCAGATTCAGGGACATAGCCTCCTACGAGCAGTACTTC
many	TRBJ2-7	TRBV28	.	CASSPPGTTYEQYF	TGTGCCAGCAGTCCCCCCGGGACAACCTACGAGCAGTACTTC
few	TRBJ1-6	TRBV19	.	CASRIGTESSYNSPLHF	TGTGCCAGTAGAATCGGGACGGAGAGCTCCTATAATTCACCCCTCCACTTT
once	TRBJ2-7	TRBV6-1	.	CASRAGKQYF	TGTGCCAGCAGGGCAGGCAAGCAGTACTTC
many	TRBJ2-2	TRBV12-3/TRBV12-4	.	CASSLRPSTGELFF	TGTGCCAGCAGTTTAAGGCCATCCACCGGGGAGCTGTTTTTT
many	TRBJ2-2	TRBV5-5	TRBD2	CASSLEVAGGIGELFF	TGTGCCAGCAGCTTGGAGGTAGCGGGAGGAATCGGGGAGCTGTTTTTT
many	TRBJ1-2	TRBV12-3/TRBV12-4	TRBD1	CASRLRQGYGYTF	TGTGCCAGCAGGTTAAGACAGGGCTATGGCTACACCTTC
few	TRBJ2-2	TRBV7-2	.	CASSLGARSGNTGELFF	TGTGCCAGCAGCTTAGGTGCGAGGAGCGGGAACACCGGGGAGCTGTTTTTT
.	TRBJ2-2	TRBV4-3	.	CASSHQTTGPQGDTGELFF	TGCGCCAGCAGCCACCAAACCACAGGCCCGCAGGGTGACACCGGGGAGCTGTTTTTT
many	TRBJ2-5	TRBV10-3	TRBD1	CAITPGQGYETQYF	TGTGCCATCACACCGGGACAGGGATACGAGACCCAGTACTTC
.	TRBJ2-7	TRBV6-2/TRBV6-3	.	CASSYSRLLRYEQYF	TGTGCCAGCAGTTACTCCCGACTTCTACGCTACGAGCAGTACTTC
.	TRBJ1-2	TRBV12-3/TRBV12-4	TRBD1	CASSNRGDYGYTF	TGTGCCAGCAGTAACAGGGGTGACTATGGCTACACCTTC
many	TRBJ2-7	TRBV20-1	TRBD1	CSARGGQGLYEQYF	TGCAGTGCTAGGGGGGGACAGGGACTCTACGAGCAGTACTTC
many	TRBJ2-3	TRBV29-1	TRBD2	CSVEGTSGSTDTQYF	TGCAGCGTTGAAGGGACTAGCGGGAGCACAGATACGCAGTATTTT
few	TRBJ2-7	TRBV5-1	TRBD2	CASSRGLADPYEQYF	TGCGCCAGCAGCCGGGGACTAGCGGACCCCTACGAGCAGTACTTC
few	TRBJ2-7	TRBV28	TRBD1	CAVRGSYEQYF	TGTGCCGTCAGGGGGTCCTACGAGCAGTACTTC
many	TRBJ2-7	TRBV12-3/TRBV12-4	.	CASTIGGPAYEQYF	TGTGCCAGCACTATAGGGGGGCCGGCCTACGAGCAGTACTTC